This TCR beta chain was observed in a study of blood T cell repertoires in COVID-19. As for the study in general: The United States, Italy and Spain provided the acute and convalescent COVID-19 samples.

Original processing methods: Reference gene primer amplification yielded estimated nucleated cell counts. TCRdb keeps only in-frame clones here, not all; method: immunoSEQ multiplex PCR. V, J and clone size were drawn from that table, and D and trimming were deduced from the DNA. The sample has 60,000 to 75,000 clones, around 86% seen once; the top ten hold under 7%. V gave up 2 bases and J gave up 2 bases; unmatched junction bases: 7. Germline CDR1 is LGHNA and CDR2 is YNFKEQ. The CDR3 consists of 19 residues. The material sequenced was peripheral blood. The receptor was isolated from a man aged 50 to 59 with active COVID-19. The chain employs TRBV4-2 and TRBJ2-6; TRBD2 matches 12 bases. CDR3 in amino acids: CASSQSPTSGRTGANVLTF. The CDR3 DNA sequence: TGTGCCAGCAGCCAATCTCCGACTAGCGGGAGAACTGGGGCCAACGTCCTGACTTTC.